A selection of T cell receptor beta chains follows, all from one sample in a study of T cells in Graves' hyperthyroidism and ophthalmopathy. Each CDR3 protein gets one entry after TCRdb re-called the multiplex PCR reads with MiXCR. The data contain around 340,000 distinct CDR3 sequences, about 18% of them singletons. The sequenced sample was blood. The receptors stem from a woman between 25 and 40 years old with Graves' hyperthyroidism that later progressed to Graves' ophthalmopathy. The CDR3 runs from the conserved cysteine through the conserved F or W. A D gene is named only where the DNA matches it firmly. Expanded clones get a size class; other rows say once, few or many, or leave the size out.

size: many
V: TRBV27
J: TRBJ1-1
D: .
CDR3: CASSLALGYGAFF
DNA: TGTGCCAGCAGTTTGGCCCTCGGCTATGGAGCTTTCTTT

size: .
V: TRBV20-1
J: TRBJ2-7
D: TRBD1
CDR3: CSAGDRDRGLDEQYF
DNA: TGCAGTGCCGGAGATAGGGACAGGGGGCTGGACGAGCAGTACTTC

size: once
V: TRBV11-2
J: TRBJ1-2
D: .
CDR3: CASSFPTIRTAVNYGYTF
DNA: TGTGCCAGCAGCTTCCCGACAATTAGGACAGCAGTAAACTATGGCTACACCTTC

size: few
V: TRBV7-8
J: TRBJ1-3
D: TRBD1
CDR3: CASSHGTGPGNTIYF
DNA: TGTGCCAGCAGCCACGGGACAGGGCCTGGAAACACCATATATTTT

size: .
V: TRBV15
J: TRBJ2-5
D: TRBD1
CDR3: CATSSRDRYQETQYF
DNA: TGTGCCACCAGCAGCCGGGACAGGTACCAAGAGACCCAGTACTTC

size: many
V: TRBV28
J: TRBJ2-7
D: TRBD2
CDR3: CASSLYLRTSGKPYEQYF
DNA: TGTGCCAGCAGTTTATACCTTAGGACTAGCGGGAAGCCCTACGAGCAGTACTTC

size: many
V: TRBV15
J: TRBJ1-3
D: .
CDR3: CATSSAAGNTIYF
DNA: TGTGCCACCTCCTCGGCAGCTGGAAACACCATATATTTT

size: many
V: TRBV19
J: TRBJ1-6
D: TRBD1
CDR3: CASSIETGGRNSPLHF
DNA: TGTGCCAGTAGTATCGAAACAGGGGGCCGAAATTCACCCCTCCACTTT

size: .
V: TRBV28
J: TRBJ1-2
D: .
CDR3: CASGEVGGLNYGYTF
DNA: TGTGCCAGCGGGGAAGTCGGGGGACTTAACTATGGCTACACCTTC

size: many
V: TRBV5-1
J: TRBJ2-7
D: TRBD2
CDR3: CASSPEVAGGYEQYF
DNA: TGCGCCAGCAGCCCCGAGGTAGCGGGGGGGTACGAGCAGTACTTC

size: .
V: TRBV6-1
J: TRBJ2-7
D: TRBD1
CDR3: CASSPWTGGYEQYF
DNA: TGTGCCAGCAGCCCATGGACAGGGGGGTACGAGCAGTACTTC

size: many
V: TRBV5-6
J: TRBJ1-6
D: TRBD1
CDR3: CASTKETGGDSPLHF
DNA: TGTGCCAGCACCAAAGAAACAGGGGGCGATTCACCCCTCCACTTT

size: many
V: TRBV2
J: TRBJ2-1
D: .
CDR3: CASRKGQGSFDEQFF
DNA: TGTGCCAGCCGGAAGGGGCAGGGGTCGTTCGATGAGCAGTTCTTC

size: .
V: TRBV28
J: TRBJ1-1
D: .
CDR3: CATRGGGSEAFF
DNA: TGTGCCACAAGGGGGGGGGGTTCTGAAGCTTTCTTT

size: few
V: TRBV5-1
J: TRBJ2-7
D: TRBD1
CDR3: CASSPRQGAYSYEQYF
DNA: TGCGCCAGCAGCCCCCGGCAGGGGGCTTACTCCTACGAGCAGTACTTC

size: many
V: TRBV7-8
J: TRBJ2-4
D: TRBD1
CDR3: CASSQDRVAKNIQYF
DNA: TGTGCCAGCAGCCAGGACAGGGTAGCCAAAAACATTCAGTACTTC

size: .
V: TRBV12-3/TRBV12-4
J: TRBJ2-5
D: .
CDR3: CASSFLRSGETQYF
DNA: TGTGCCAGCAGTTTTCTGCGATCGGGAGAGACCCAGTACTTC

size: .
V: TRBV6-1
J: TRBJ2-3
D: .
CDR3: CASSEIRYTDTQYF
DNA: TGTGCCAGCAGTGAAATCAGGTACACAGATACGCAGTATTTT

size: .
V: TRBV12-3/TRBV12-4
J: TRBJ2-4
D: TRBD2
CDR3: CASSQAAGAGNIQYF
DNA: TGTGCCAGCAGTCAAGCCGCGGGAGCGGGGAACATTCAGTACTTC

size: .
V: TRBV5-1
J: TRBJ1-4
D: .
CDR3: CASSFASGQRGEKLFF
DNA: TGCGCCAGCAGCTTCGCTTCAGGCCAACGGGGTGAAAAACTGTTTTTT

size: .
V: TRBV11-3
J: TRBJ2-2
D: .
CDR3: CASSFVIAGELFF
DNA: TGTGCCAGCAGCTTTGTAATTGCCGGGGAGCTGTTTTTT

size: many
V: TRBV27
J: TRBJ2-3
D: .
CDR3: CASSLSKQGSTDTQYF
DNA: TGTGCCAGCAGTTTATCGAAACAGGGTAGCACAGATACGCAGTATTTT

size: once
V: TRBV7-2
J: TRBJ1-1
D: .
CDR3: CANSDWNTEAFF
DNA: TGTGCCAACTCGGATTGGAACACTGAAGCTTTCTTT

size: .
V: TRBV5-6
J: TRBJ1-6
D: .
CDR3: CASSFSGKPLHF
DNA: TGTGCCAGCAGCTTTTCAGGGAAACCCCTCCACTTT

size: many
V: TRBV5-6
J: TRBJ2-3
D: TRBD1
CDR3: CASSVGDSLSTDTQYF
DNA: TGTGCCAGCAGCGTTGGGGACAGCTTAAGCACAGATACGCAGTATTTT

size: .
V: TRBV6-1
J: TRBJ1-1
D: TRBD1
CDR3: CASSRDRSNTEAFF
DNA: TGTGCCAGCAGTCGGGACAGATCGAACACTGAAGCTTTCTTT

size: many
V: TRBV11-2
J: TRBJ2-3
D: .
CDR3: CASSSATDTQYF
DNA: TGTGCCAGCAGCTCTGCCACAGATACGCAGTATTTT

size: .
V: TRBV9
J: TRBJ2-2
D: TRBD1
CDR3: CASSARTGRSTGELFF
DNA: TGTGCCAGCAGCGCAAGGACAGGGAGAAGTACCGGGGAGCTGTTTTTT

size: .
V: TRBV9
J: TRBJ2-1
D: TRBD2
CDR3: CASSPSLAGDSYNEQFF
DNA: TGTGCCAGCAGCCCTTCCTTAGCGGGAGACTCCTACAATGAGCAGTTCTTC

size: few
V: TRBV29-1
J: TRBJ2-7
D: TRBD2
CDR3: CSVEASGTSGNYEQYF
DNA: TGCAGCGTTGAAGCCTCCGGGACTAGCGGAAACTACGAGCAGTACTTC

size: many
V: TRBV20-1
J: TRBJ2-5
D: .
CDR3: CSAPTSWAIETQYF
DNA: TGCAGTGCGCCCACTAGCTGGGCAATAGAGACCCAGTACTTC

size: .
V: TRBV19
J: TRBJ2-2
D: .
CDR3: CASTRTAGAPGELFF
DNA: TGTGCCAGTACCCGAACCGCAGGGGCCCCCGGGGAGCTGTTTTTT

size: many
V: TRBV29-1
J: TRBJ1-1
D: .
CDR3: CSVSRQENTEAFF
DNA: TGCAGCGTCTCCCGACAGGAGAACACTGAAGCTTTCTTT

size: many
V: TRBV28
J: TRBJ1-5
D: .
CDR3: CASSFMGPWDGNQPQHF
DNA: TGTGCCAGCAGTTTTATGGGGCCCTGGGATGGCAATCAGCCCCAGCATTTT

size: many
V: TRBV29-1
J: TRBJ2-3
D: .
CDR3: CSVVGGGAQDTQYF
DNA: TGCAGCGTTGTGGGTGGGGGGGCTCAAGATACGCAGTATTTT

size: .
V: TRBV5-1
J: TRBJ2-7
D: TRBD1
CDR3: CASSTEQGARSYEQYF
DNA: TGCGCCAGCAGCACCGAACAGGGGGCACGGTCCTACGAGCAGTACTTC

size: .
V: TRBV20-1
J: TRBJ2-7
D: TRBD2
CDR3: CSAEARGGPPYEQYF
DNA: TGCAGTGCTGAGGCCCGCGGGGGGCCTCCCTACGAGCAGTACTTC

size: .
V: TRBV6-1
J: TRBJ2-1
D: .
CDR3: CASGQQSYHEQFF
DNA: TGTGCCAGCGGACAGCAGTCTTATCATGAGCAGTTCTTC